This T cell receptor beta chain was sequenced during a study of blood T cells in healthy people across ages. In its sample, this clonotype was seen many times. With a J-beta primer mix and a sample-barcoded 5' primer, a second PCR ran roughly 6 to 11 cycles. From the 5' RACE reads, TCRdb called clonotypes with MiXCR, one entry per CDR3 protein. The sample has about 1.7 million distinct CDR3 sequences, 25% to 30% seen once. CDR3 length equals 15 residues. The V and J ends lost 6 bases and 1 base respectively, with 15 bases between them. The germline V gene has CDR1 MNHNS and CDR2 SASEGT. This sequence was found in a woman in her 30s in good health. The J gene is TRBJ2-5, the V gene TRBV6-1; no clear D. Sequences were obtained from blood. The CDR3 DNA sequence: TGTGCCAGCAGATTGGACGGCTTATCCCAAGAGACCCAGTACTTC. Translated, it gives CASRLDGLSQETQYF.